This TCR beta chain was obtained from a study of glioma-infiltrating T cells. This CDR3 is 15 amino acids long. Trimming at V came to 6 bases and at J to 10 bases, leaving 12 bases not matched to a gene. Amplification of TCR alpha and beta CDR3 regions from RNA used iRepertoire nested multiplex PCR. Each CDR3 protein gets one entry after TCRdb re-called the multiplex PCR reads with MiXCR. The table records over 100,000 distinct CDR3 sequences, about 25% of them present only once. The rearrangement joins TRBV12-3 or TRBV12-4 to TRBJ2-1; 10 bases are a match to TRBD1. The clonotype was recovered from a human donor with low-grade glioma or glioblastoma, undergoing nonglioma brain surgery, or in good health (not recorded which). The source material was glioma tissue, nonneoplastic brain tissue, or PBMCs (not recorded which). CDR3 protein: CASSPWTGGNYEQFF. In nucleotides, the CDR3 is TGTGCCAGCAGCCCCTGGACAGGGGGAAACTACGAGCAGTTCTTC.